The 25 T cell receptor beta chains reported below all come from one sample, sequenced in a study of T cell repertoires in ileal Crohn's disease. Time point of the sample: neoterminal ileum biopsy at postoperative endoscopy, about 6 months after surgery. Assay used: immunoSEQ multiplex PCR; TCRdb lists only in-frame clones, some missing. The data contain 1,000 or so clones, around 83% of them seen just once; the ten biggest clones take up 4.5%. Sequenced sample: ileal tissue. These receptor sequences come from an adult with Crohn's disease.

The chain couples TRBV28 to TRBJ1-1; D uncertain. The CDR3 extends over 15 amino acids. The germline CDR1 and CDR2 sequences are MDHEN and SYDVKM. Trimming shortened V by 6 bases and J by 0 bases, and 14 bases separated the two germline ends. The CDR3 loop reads CASSLEALMNTEAFF. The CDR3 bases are TGTGCCAGCAGCCTGGAGGCCCTTATGAACACTGAAGCTTTCTTT.

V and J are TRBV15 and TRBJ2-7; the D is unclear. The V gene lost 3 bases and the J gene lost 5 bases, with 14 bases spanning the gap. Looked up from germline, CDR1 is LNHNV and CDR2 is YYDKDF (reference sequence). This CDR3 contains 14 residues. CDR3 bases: TGTGCCACCAGCAGCGAGTACGTCTCTAACGAGCAGTACTTC. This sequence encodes CATSSEYVSNEQYF. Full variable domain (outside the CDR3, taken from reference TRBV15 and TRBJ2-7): DAMVIQNPRYQVTQFGKPVTLSCSQTLNHNVMYWYQQKSSQAPKLLFHYYDKDFNNEADTPDNFQSRRPNTSFCFLDIRSPGLGDTAMYLCATSSEYVSNEQYFGPGTRLTVT.

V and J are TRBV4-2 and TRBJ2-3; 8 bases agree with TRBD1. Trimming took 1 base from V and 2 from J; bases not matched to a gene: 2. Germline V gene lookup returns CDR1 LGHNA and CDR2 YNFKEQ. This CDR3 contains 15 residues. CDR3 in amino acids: CASSQVGQVTDTQYF. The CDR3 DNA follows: TGTGCCAGCAGCCAAGTGGGACAGGTCACAGATACGCAGTATTTT.

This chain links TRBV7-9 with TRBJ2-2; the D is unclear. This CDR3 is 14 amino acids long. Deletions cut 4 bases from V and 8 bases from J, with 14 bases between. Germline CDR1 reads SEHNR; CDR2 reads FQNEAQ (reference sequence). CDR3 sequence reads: CASSSELRAGELFF. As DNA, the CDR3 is TGTGCCAGCAGCTCCGAACTACGAGCAGGGGAGCTGTTTTTT.

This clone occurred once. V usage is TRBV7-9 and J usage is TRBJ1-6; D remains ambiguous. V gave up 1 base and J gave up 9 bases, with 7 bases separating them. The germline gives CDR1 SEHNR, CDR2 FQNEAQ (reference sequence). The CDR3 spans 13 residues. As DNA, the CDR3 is TGTGCCAGCAGCTTAGATGGAGTTTCACCCCTCCACTTT. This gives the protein CASSLDGVSPLHF.

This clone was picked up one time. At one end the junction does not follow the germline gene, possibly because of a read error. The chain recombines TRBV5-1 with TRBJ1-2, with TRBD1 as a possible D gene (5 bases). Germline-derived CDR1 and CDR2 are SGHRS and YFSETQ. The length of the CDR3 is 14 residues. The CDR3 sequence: CASSWWGGHWSYTF. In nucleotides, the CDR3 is TGCGCCAGTAGCTGGTGGGGCGGCCATTGGAGCTACACCTTC.

The DNA for the CDR3 is TGTGCCAGCAGCCATAACGGGACAGGGGGCGGAGACGTATATGGCTACACCTTC. Its protein is CASSHNGTGGGDVYGYTF. V usage is TRBV5-5 and J usage is TRBJ1-2; 12 nucleotides align to TRBD1. With 4 bases clipped from V and 5 bases from J, the junction kept 15 bases outside the gene matches. This CDR3 is built from 18 residues. In germline, CDR1 is SGHKS, CDR2 YYEKEE (reference sequence).

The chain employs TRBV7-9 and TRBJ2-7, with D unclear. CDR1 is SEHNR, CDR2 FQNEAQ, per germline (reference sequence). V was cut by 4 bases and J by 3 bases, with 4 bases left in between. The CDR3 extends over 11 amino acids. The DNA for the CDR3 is TGTGCCAGCAGCTCAGTCTACGAGCAGTACTTC. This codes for CASSSVYEQYF.

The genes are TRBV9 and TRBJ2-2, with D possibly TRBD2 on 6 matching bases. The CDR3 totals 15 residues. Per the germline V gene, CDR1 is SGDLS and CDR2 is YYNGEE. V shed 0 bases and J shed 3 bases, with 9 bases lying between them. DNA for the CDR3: TGTGCCAGCAGCGTAGAGGCGGGGTACACCGGGGAGCTGTTTTTT. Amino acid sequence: CASSVEAGYTGELFF.

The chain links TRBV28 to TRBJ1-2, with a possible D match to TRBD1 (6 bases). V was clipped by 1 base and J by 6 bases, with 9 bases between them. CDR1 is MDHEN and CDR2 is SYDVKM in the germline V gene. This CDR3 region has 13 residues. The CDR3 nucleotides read TGTGCCAGCAGTTTATCGGCAGGGGATGGCTACACCTTC. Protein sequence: CASSLSAGDGYTF.

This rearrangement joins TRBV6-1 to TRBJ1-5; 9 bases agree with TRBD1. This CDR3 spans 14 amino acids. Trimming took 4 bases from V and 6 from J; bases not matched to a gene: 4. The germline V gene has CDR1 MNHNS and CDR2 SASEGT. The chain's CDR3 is CASSGTGDIQPQHF. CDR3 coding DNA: TGTGCCAGCAGTGGGACAGGGGACATTCAGCCCCAGCATTTT.

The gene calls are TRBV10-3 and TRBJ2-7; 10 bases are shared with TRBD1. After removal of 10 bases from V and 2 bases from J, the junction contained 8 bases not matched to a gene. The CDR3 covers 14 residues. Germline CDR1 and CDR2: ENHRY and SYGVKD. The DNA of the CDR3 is TGTGCCACCCGCCTGGGACAGGGGACCTACGAGCAGTACTTC. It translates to CATRLGQGTYEQYF.

The chain's CDR3 is CASSLDRAGDGYTF. DNA of the CDR3: TGTGCCAGCAGCTTAGACAGGGCGGGTGATGGCTACACCTTC. The chain links TRBV7-2 to TRBJ1-2; possible D gene TRBD1, 6 bases. The CDR3 runs 14 residues. Germline CDR1 and CDR2: SGHTA and FQGNSA. Trimming left V 1 base short and J 6 bases short, with 12 bases between.

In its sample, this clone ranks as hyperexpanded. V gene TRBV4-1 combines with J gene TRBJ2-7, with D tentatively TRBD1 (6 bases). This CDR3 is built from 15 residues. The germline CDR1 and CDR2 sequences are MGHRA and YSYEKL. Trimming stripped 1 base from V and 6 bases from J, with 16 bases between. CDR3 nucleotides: TGCGCCAGCAGCCAAGCACCGGGACAATCCCTCGAGCAGTACTTC. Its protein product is CASSQAPGQSLEQYF.

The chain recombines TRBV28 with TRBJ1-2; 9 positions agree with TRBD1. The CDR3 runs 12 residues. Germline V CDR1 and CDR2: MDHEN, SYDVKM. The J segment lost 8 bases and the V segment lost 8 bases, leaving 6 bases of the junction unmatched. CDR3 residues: CASDSDRGGYTF. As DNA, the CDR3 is TGTGCCAGCGATTCGGACAGGGGAGGCTACACCTTC.

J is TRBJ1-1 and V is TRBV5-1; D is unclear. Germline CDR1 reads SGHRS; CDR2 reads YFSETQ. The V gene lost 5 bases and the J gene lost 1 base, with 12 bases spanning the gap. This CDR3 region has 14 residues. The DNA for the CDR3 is TGCGCCAGCAGGTTATTACAGTCGAACACTGAAGCTTTCTTT. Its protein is CASRLLQSNTEAFF.

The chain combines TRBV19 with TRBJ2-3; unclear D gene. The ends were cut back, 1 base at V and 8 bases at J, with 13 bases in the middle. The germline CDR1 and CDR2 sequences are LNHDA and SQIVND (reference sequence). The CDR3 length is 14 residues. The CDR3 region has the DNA TGTGCCAGTAGTATAGTACCCCGCGGTGGTACGCAGTATTTT. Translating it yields CASSIVPRGGTQYF.

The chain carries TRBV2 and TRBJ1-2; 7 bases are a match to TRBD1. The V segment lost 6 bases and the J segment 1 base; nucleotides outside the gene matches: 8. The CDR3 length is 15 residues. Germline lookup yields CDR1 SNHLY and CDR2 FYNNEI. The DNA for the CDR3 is TGTGCCAGCAGCGAATCGACAGGGTATAACTATGGCTACACCTTC. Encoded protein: CASSESTGYNYGYTF.

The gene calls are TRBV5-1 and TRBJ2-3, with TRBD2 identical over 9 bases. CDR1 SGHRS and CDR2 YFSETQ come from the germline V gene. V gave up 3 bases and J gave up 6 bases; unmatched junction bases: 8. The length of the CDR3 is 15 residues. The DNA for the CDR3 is TGCGCCAGCAGCTCCCTCGGAACTAGCGGGGATACGCAGTATTTT. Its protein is CASSSLGTSGDTQYF.

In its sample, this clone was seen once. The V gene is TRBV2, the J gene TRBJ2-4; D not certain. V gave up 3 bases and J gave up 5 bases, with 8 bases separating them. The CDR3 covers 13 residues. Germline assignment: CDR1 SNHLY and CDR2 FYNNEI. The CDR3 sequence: CASSDEVQNIQYF. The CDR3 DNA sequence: TGTGCCAGCAGTGACGAGGTCCAAAACATTCAGTACTTC.

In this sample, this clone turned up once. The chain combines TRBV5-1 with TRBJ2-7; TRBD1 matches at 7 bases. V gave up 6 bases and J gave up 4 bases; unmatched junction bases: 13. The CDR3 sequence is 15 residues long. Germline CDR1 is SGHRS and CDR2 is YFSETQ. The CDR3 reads CASNSAQQGKYEQYF. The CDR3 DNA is TGCGCCAGCAACTCAGCCCAACAGGGGAAGTACGAGCAGTACTTC.

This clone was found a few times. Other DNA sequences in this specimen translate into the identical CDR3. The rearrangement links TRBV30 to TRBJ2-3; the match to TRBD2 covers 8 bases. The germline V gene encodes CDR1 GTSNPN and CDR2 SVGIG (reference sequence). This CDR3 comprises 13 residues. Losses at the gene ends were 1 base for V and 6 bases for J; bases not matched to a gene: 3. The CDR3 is CAWSGTSLDTQYF. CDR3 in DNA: TGTGCCTGGAGTGGGACTAGCTTGGATACGCAGTATTTT.

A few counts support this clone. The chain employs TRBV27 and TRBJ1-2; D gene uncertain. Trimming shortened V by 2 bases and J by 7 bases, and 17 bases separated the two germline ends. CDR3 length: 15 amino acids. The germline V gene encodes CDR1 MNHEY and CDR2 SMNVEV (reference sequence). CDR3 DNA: TGTGCCAGCAGTTTAAACCCTACCCAATGGGCTGGCTACACCTTC. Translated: CASSLNPTQWAGYTF.

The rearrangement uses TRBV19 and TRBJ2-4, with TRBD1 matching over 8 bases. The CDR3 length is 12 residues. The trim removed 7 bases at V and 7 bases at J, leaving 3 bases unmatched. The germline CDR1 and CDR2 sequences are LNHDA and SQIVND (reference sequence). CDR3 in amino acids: CASIGQGNIQYF. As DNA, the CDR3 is TGTGCCAGTATCGGACAGGGTAACATTCAGTACTTC.

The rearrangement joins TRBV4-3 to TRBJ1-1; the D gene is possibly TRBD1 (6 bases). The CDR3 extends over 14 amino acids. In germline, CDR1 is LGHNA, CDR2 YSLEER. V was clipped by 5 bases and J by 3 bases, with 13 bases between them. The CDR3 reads CASSNRAGDTEAFF. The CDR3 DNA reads TGCGCCAGCAGCAACAGGGCAGGGGACACTGAAGCTTTCTTT.